This T cell receptor beta chain appears in the sequencing data of a study of blood T cell repertoires in COVID-19. Study as a whole: Some COVID-19 samples were acute and others convalescent; all came from the United States, Italy and Spain. In each case, the material was cDNA or gDNA derived from T cells, B-cell-depleted T cells, or PBMCs.

Per the authors' pipeline: By means of reference gene primer amplification, nucleated cell counts were estimated. Produced via immunoSEQ multiplex PCR; TCRdb's table is partial and in-frame only. V, J and clone size derive from that table, while D and trimming were established from the DNA sequence. The repertoire holds some 380,000 clones, with 81% as singletons. CDR3 length equals 13 residues. Germline values: CDR1 PRHDT, CDR2 FYEKMQ (reference sequence). The J segment lost 7 bases and the V segment lost 5 bases, leaving 4 bases of the junction unmatched. The chain links TRBV13 to TRBJ1-2; 10 bases align to TRBD1. Sequenced sample: peripheral blood. The receptor comes from a human donor with acute or convalescent COVID-19. The donor label of this sample is uncertain. DNA of the CDR3: TGTGCCAGCAGCCAAGGACAGGGGGGTGGCTACACCTTC. Translated, it gives CASSQGQGGGYTF.